This T cell receptor (beta chain) stems from a study of T cell repertoires in cytomegalovirus infection (dated by TCRdb to between 2019 and 2020). As for the study more broadly: Because public TCR beta signatures pointed to carriage of CMV infection together with the matching HLA type, the HLA type of each donor mattered for the analysis. On the study overall, not on this receptor specifically: Carriers of CMV infection plus the relevant HLA type were discriminated by the cumulative frequency of public TCR beta family members in the study cohort and in an independent 352-donor cohort. The ex vivo response was dominated by HLA-C-restricted CMV-specific TCR beta clonotypes, which also provided the single most frequent clonotype in two of eight donors.

This clonotype was seen a few times. Its target antigen remains unknown. No base qualities exist here, and no much larger clone lies one base off it. Sequencing used an Illumina HiSeq 1500. The raw public reads went through TCRdb reprocessing: fastp at Q25, MiXCR clone calling, in-frame beta chains kept. CDR3 protein sequences are deduplicated, and each keeps its most common genes and DNA. The sample has nearly 650,000 distinct CDR3 sequences on record, 20% to 25% of them singletons. In total, the top ten clones hold 6.5% to 10% of the sample. Sequenced: CD8+ T cells from PBMCs. This clonotype was sampled from a human donor in good health (CMV status not recorded). Some clones in this sample may be carry-over from other donors' samples.

CDR3 loop: CASSTHWRGGDNEQFF. The bases are TGTGCCAGCAGTACCCATTGGCGGGGGGGCGACAATGAGCAGTTCTTC. The rearranged chain carries TRBV6-2 or TRBV6-3 and TRBJ2-1, and TRBD2 aligns with 9 junction nucleotides. V is trimmed back by 5 bases and J by 5 bases, and the junction contains 10 bases that no gene match accounts for. Sequences MNHEY (CDR1) and SVGEGT (CDR2) are obtained from the germline V gene. The CDR3 contains 16 residues, cysteine and phenylalanine counted. Of all the DNA, just the CDR3 is kept, 48 bases in frame from base 1.